This T cell receptor beta chain was sequenced during a study of blood T cell repertoires in COVID-19. Study-level information: Samples came from the United States, Italy and Spain, spanning acute and convalescent COVID-19. PBMCs, B-cell-depleted T cells, or T cells were the source of the cDNA or gDNA that made up the material.

Per the study methods: How many nucleated cells were present was estimated from reference gene primer amplification. Profiled with immunoSEQ multiplex PCR; TCRdb holds only in-frame clones, not every one. V, J and clone size were drawn from that table, and D and trimming were deduced from the DNA. The data hold 200,000 to 250,000 clones, with more than 65% observed a single time. V lost 3 bases, J lost 7 bases, and 9 bases lay in between. The CDR3 loop spans 13 amino acids. This TCR came from a woman older than 75 with acute or convalescent COVID-19. The sample was peripheral blood. V gene TRBV12-3 or TRBV12-4 combines with J gene TRBJ2-2, with D possibly being TRBD1 (5 bases). DNA for the CDR3: TGTGCCAGCAGTTTCAGGGTTGGCGGGGAGCTGTTTTTT. Its translation is CASSFRVGGELFF.